The rows below give T cell receptor beta chains drawn from one sample of a study of blood T cell repertoires in COVID-19. Measured with immunoSEQ multiplex PCR; TCRdb has only the in-frame clones, and not every one. This table has 440,000 or so clones, 70% to 90% appearing once. The sample comprised peripheral blood. The receptors were sampled from a woman aged 35 to 49 with COVID-19, enrolled during active disease. CDR3s include the opening cysteine and the closing phenylalanine or tryptophan. Fields, in order: V gene, J gene, clone size, D gene, CDR3 protein, CDR3 DNA. The D gene is left open where the match is weak. The listing skips clone size in some rows; elsewhere it reads once, few, many or a size class.

TRBV6-5	TRBJ1-1	-	-	CASSSAGAARDTEAFF	TGTGCCAGCAGTTCGGCAGGGGCGGCGAGGGACACTGAAGCTTTCTTT
TRBV3-1/TRBV3-2	TRBJ2-1	-	TRBD2	CASRELLAGGRGEQFF	TGTGCCAGCAGGGAACTACTAGCGGGAGGCCGGGGTGAGCAGTTCTTC
TRBV28	TRBJ1-1	-	-	CASRTQGTEAFF	TGTGCCAGCAGGACCCAGGGCACTGAAGCTTTCTTT
TRBV30	TRBJ1-5	-	-	CAWSPRDNQPQHF	TGTGCCTGGAGTCCACGGGATAATCAGCCCCAGCATTTT
TRBV9	TRBJ1-3	-	-	CASSVAGTNSGNTIYF	TGTGCCAGCAGCGTAGCAGGGACAAACTCTGGAAACACCATATATTTT
TRBV29-1	TRBJ2-1	-	TRBD2	CSVYLAGYYNEQFF	TGCAGCGTTTATTTAGCGGGGTATTACAATGAGCAGTTCTTC
TRBV7-9	TRBJ2-1	-	-	CASSLSPALGSYNEQFF	TGTGCCAGCAGCTTATCCCCAGCACTAGGGTCTTACAATGAGCAGTTCTTC
TRBV15	TRBJ1-5	-	TRBD1	CATSRDIGGGQPQHF	TGTGCCACCAGCAGAGATATAGGGGGCGGTCAGCCCCAGCATTTT
TRBV3-1/TRBV3-2	TRBJ1-5	-	-	CASSQDTPRGTNQPQHF	TGTGCCAGCAGCCAAGATACACCCAGGGGAACCAATCAGCCCCAGCATTTT
TRBV5-4	TRBJ2-7	-	TRBD2	CASSSRLAGGLEQYF	TGTGCCAGCAGCTCCCGACTAGCGGGGGGGCTCGAGCAGTACTTC
TRBV19	TRBJ1-1	once	-	CASSMVFMAAEAFF	TGTGCCAGTAGTATGGTATTTATGGCGGCTGAAGCTTTCTTT
TRBV2	TRBJ1-2	-	TRBD1	CASNRYGTGDYGYTF	TGTGCCAGCAACCGATATGGGACAGGAGACTATGGCTACACCTTC
TRBV6-5	TRBJ2-3	-	-	CASTSPGGPDTQYF	TGTGCCAGCACCTCCCCCGGAGGGCCAGATACGCAGTATTTT
TRBV28	TRBJ1-2	-	-	CASSPRVFILGYTF	TGTGCCAGCAGCCCCAGGGTATTTATTCTCGGCTACACCTTC
TRBV7-3	TRBJ1-2	-	-	CASSLDPRDGYTF	TGTGCCAGCAGCTTAGATCCCAGGGATGGCTACACCTTC
TRBV7-3	TRBJ2-7	-	TRBD2	CASSLGTSGRSSEQYF	TGTGCCAGCAGCTTAGGGACCAGCGGGAGAAGTAGCGAGCAGTACTTC
TRBV19	TRBJ1-1	-	-	CASGSILMNTEAFF	TGTGCCAGCGGGAGTATACTAATGAACACTGAAGCTTTCTTT
TRBV27	TRBJ1-6	-	TRBD1	CAVARQGATSSPLHF	TGTGCCGTTGCACGGCAGGGGGCGACCTCCTCACCCCTCCACTTT
TRBV7-8	TRBJ2-2	-	TRBD2	CASRTSGAGELFF	TGTGCCAGCAGGACTAGCGGGGCCGGGGAGCTGTTTTTT
TRBV16	TRBJ1-4	-	-	CASSAKLGLTGPKDEKLFF	TGTGCCAGCAGCGCAAAACTGGGCCTAACAGGTCCGAAGGACGAAAAACTGTTTTTT
TRBV24-1	TRBJ2-2	-	TRBD2	CATRAGPNTGELFF	TGTGCCACCAGAGCGGGACCGAACACCGGGGAGCTGTTTTTT
TRBV28	TRBJ1-1	-	-	CASRGPTGMNTEAFF	TGTGCCAGCAGAGGACCGACGGGGATGAACACTGAAGCTTTCTTT
TRBV21-1	TRBJ1-1	-	-	CASSPREDRALEGTEAFF	TGTGCCAGCAGCCCCCGAGAGGACAGGGCGTTGGAGGGCACTGAAGCTTTCTTT
TRBV30	TRBJ2-3	-	TRBD2	CAWSVRGLAATDTQYF	TGTGCCTGGAGTGTACGCGGACTAGCGGCAACAGATACGCAGTATTTT
TRBV18	TRBJ2-7	-	TRBD1	CASSPPGQAEGQQYF	TGTGCCAGCTCACCACCGGGACAGGCGGAGGGTCAGCAGTACTTC
TRBV6-2/TRBV6-3	TRBJ1-5	-	-	CASSYSGQGLEGNQPQHF	TGTGCCAGCAGTTACTCGGGGCAGGGTTTGGAGGGGAATCAGCCCCAGCATTTT
TRBV28	TRBJ2-7	-	-	CASSLTWSSYEQYF	TGTGCCAGCAGTCTTACATGGAGCTCCTACGAGCAGTACTTC
TRBV6-5	TRBJ1-1	-	-	CASSYSILEAEAFF	TGTGCCAGCAGTTACTCGATACTAGAGGCTGAAGCTTTCTTT
TRBV2	TRBJ1-4	once	TRBD1	CASRRIRDRVVTNEKLFF	TGTGCCAGCAGGAGGATCCGGGACAGGGTCGTAACTAATGAAAAACTGTTTTTT
TRBV6-2/TRBV6-3	TRBJ2-3	-	TRBD2	CASSYSRAGITDTQYF	TGTGCCAGCAGTTACTCGCGAGCGGGGATCACAGATACGCAGTATTTT
TRBV15	TRBJ2-7	-	-	CATSRDLGGLGGLGEQYF	TGTGCCACCAGCAGGGATTTAGGGGGGCTAGGGGGCCTGGGCGAGCAGTACTTC
TRBV28	TRBJ2-1	-	TRBD2	CASKRGGYNEQFF	TGTGCCAGCAAGCGGGGGGGATACAATGAGCAGTTCTTC
TRBV11-1	TRBJ2-3	-	TRBD1	CASSLQRQGTQYF	TGTGCCAGCAGCTTACAAAGACAGGGGACGCAGTATTTT
TRBV6-5	TRBJ1-5	-	TRBD1	CASRRDRDQPQHF	TGTGCCAGCAGAAGGGACAGGGATCAGCCCCAGCATTTT
TRBV15	TRBJ2-2	-	TRBD2	CATVAGAMNTGELFF	TGTGCCACAGTAGCGGGGGCCATGAACACCGGGGAGCTGTTTTTT
TRBV7-2	TRBJ2-2	-	TRBD2	CASSLAGRAGAGELFF	TGTGCCAGCAGCTTAGCCGGGAGGGCCGGGGCCGGGGAGCTGTTTTTT
TRBV7-9	TRBJ2-2	-	-	CASSLDRTGTGELFF	TGTGCCAGCAGCTTAGATAGGACTGGAACCGGGGAGCTGTTTTTT
TRBV11-3	TRBJ1-1	once	-	CASSLDMGGEAFF	TGTGCCAGCAGCTTAGATATGGGGGGAGAAGCTTTCTTT
TRBV19	TRBJ1-4	-	TRBD1	CASRTDRGNEKLFF	TGTGCCAGTAGGACAGACAGGGGAAATGAAAAACTGTTTTTT
TRBV19	TRBJ2-1	-	-	CASRSPGGSVDEQFF	TGTGCCAGCAGATCCCCGGGGGGCTCTGTGGATGAGCAGTTCTTC
TRBV6-5	TRBJ1-2	-	-	CASRPQGNYGYTF	TGTGCCAGCAGGCCTCAGGGGAACTATGGCTACACCTTC
TRBV3-1/TRBV3-2	TRBJ2-5	-	-	CASSQDVRTQYF	TGTGCCAGCAGCCAAGACGTTAGAACCCAGTACTTC